This TCR beta chain is drawn from a study of shared clonotypes between healthy human individuals. Each of the donors was a healthy adult who was HIV-negative and had not had a recent acute infection or vaccination. Donors, without exception, were Caucasian adults residing in Nashville, Tennessee. The CDR3 length is 16 residues. Germline CDR1 is SGHVS and CDR2 is FQNEAQ. V was pared by 2 bases and J by 4 bases, with 9 bases of the junction left unmatched. Genomic DNA belonging to each subset was distributed in equal measure over several immunoSEQ plates. As originally analysed: ImmunoSEQ junction-only sequences lacked quality scores, so their filtering differed. Profiled with immunoSEQ multiplex PCR; TCRdb holds only in-frame clones, not every one. Clone size and V and J calls were adopted from that table, with D and trimming inferred from the DNA. The sample comprises about half a million clones, 75% to 80% of which are singletons, and approximately 12% rests with the top ten.

The sequence was obtained from a woman between 40 and 55 years old in good health. Some clones in this sample may be carry-over from other donors' samples. The sequenced sample consisted of PBMCs. The genes are TRBV7-8 and TRBJ1-1; 8 nucleotides match TRBD1. DNA for the CDR3: TGTGCCAGCAGCTTACAGGGGGCGGAGGTTGGCACTGAAGCTTTCTTT. This gives the protein CASSLQGAEVGTEAFF.